This passage covers 21 T cell receptor beta chains from one sample sequenced in a study of tissue T cells after allogeneic stem cell transplantation. Measured with immunoSEQ multiplex PCR; TCRdb has only the in-frame clones, and not every one. The sample shows some 48,000 clones, roughly four fifths of them seen only once. The sample taken for sequencing was sorted cells pooled from one or two spleens. The receptors stem from a pool of C57BL/6 mice in good health.

As concerns this clone: Gene names are mouse gene names. The read ends 1 residue early relative to the CDR3; the germline J gene fills the gap. The chain carries TRBV26 and TRBJ2-2, with TRBD2 identical over 7 bases. CDR1 is KGHPV, CDR2 FQNQEV, per germline (reference sequence). Trimming at V came to 3 bases and at J to 2 bases, leaving 3 bases not matched to a gene. This CDR3 contains 15 residues. CDR3 loop: CASSLRLGNTGQLYF. The covered CDR3 bases are TGTGCCAGCAGTCTCCGACTGGGTAACACCGGGCAGCTCTAC.

To note about this clone: Germline and genes here are mouse. The read ends 1 residue shy of where the CDR3 ends; the end is completed using the germline J gene. This sequence joins TRBV1 and TRBJ2-1; the match to TRBD2 covers 11 bases. The CDR3 runs to 15 residues. Unmatched junction bases numbered 0, after V lost 4 bases and J lost 1 base. The germline gives CDR1 NSQYPW, CDR2 LRSPGD (reference sequence). The CDR3 is CTCSGTGGNYAEQFF. The DNA read from the CDR3 is TGCACCTGCAGTGGGACTGGGGGGAACTATGCTGAGCAGTTC.

A remark on this clone: Gene names are mouse gene names. The read stops 1 residue short of the end of the CDR3; the missing end is completed from the germline J gene. The V call is TRBV2, the J call TRBJ1-4; D remains unclear. The CDR3 spans 14 residues. Germline V gene sequence: CDR1 LGHNA, CDR2 YSYQKL. The germline V and J ends were trimmed by 3 bases and 4 bases, with 9 bases remaining between them. CDR3 loop: CASSQPPGNERLFF. CDR3 bases read: TGTGCCAGCAGCCAGCCCCCGGGCAACGAAAGATTATTT.

This clone was seen only a few times. Gene names are mouse gene names. The sequenced fragment ends 1 residue before the CDR3 boundary, so the rest is inferred from the germline J gene. The V and J genes are TRBV3 and TRBJ2-7; perhaps D is TRBD1 or TRBD2 (5 bases each). Trimming shortened V by 3 bases and J by 0 bases, and 6 bases separated the two germline ends. The CDR3 runs to 13 residues. Germline-derived CDR1 and CDR2 are SNHLY and FYNGKV (reference sequence). The CDR3 sequence: CASSLGVSYEQYF. Incomplete CDR3 DNA: TGTGCCAGCAGCTTGGGGGTCTCCTATGAACAGTAC.

This clone has just a few counts. Gene names are mouse gene names. The read terminates 1 residue ahead of where the CDR3 ends, so the germline J gene completes it. The chain uses TRBV12-2 and TRBJ1-3; 11 nucleotides align to TRBD1. After removal of 6 bases from V and 0 bases from J, the junction contained 3 bases not matched to a gene. Germline CDR1 is SGHLS and CDR2 is HYDKME. The CDR3 is made up of 15 amino acids. The chain's CDR3 is CASPGQGVSGNTLYF. Incomplete CDR3 DNA: TGTGCCAGCCCGGGACAGGGGGTTTCTGGAAATACGCTCTAT.

About this clone: Germline and genes: mouse. The read finishes 1 residue shy of the CDR3 end, and the germline J gene is used to complete it. This chain uses TRBV19 with TRBJ2-1; D might be TRBD1 or TRBD2, each matching 5 bases. CDR3 length: 13 amino acids. Germline assignment: CDR1 FNHDT and CDR2 SITEND (reference sequence). V dropped 6 bases and J dropped 3 bases, with 10 bases sitting between them. The sequenced CDR3 bases are TGTGCCAGCAAGGGGCAGTTCTATGCTGAGCAGTTC. Its protein product is CASKGQFYAEQF. The CDR3, in full, reads CASKGQFYAEQFF.

Notes on this clone: Gene names are the mouse ones. The read ends 1 residue early relative to the CDR3; the germline J gene fills the gap. J is TRBJ1-6 and V is TRBV19; TRBD1 might be the D (5 bases). TRBJ1-6 is annotated as an ORF whose role is uncertain. The CDR3 totals 14 residues. Germline CDR1 FNHDT, CDR2 SITEND (reference sequence). V was shortened by 5 bases and J by 0 bases, with 6 bases between the two germline ends. The CDR3 sequence is CASRQDSYNSPLYF. The sequenced CDR3 bases are TGTGCCAGCAGACAGGATTCCTATAATTCGCCCCTCTAC.

To note about this clone: The listed genes are named as in mouse. The read terminates 1 residue before the CDR3 end, so the remaining end is supplied by the germline J gene. The chain joins TRBV15 to TRBJ2-5; 9 bases match TRBD1. The CDR3 loop spans 14 amino acids. The germline V gene has CDR1 SGHND and CDR2 FRSKSL. The V and J ends lost 5 bases and 5 bases, in that order; junction bases with no gene match: 5. CDR3: CASSGQGKGDTQYF. Incomplete CDR3 DNA: TGTGCCAGCAGTGGACAGGGGAAGGGAGACACCCAGTAC.

The sample holds a few counts of this clone. Gene labels here are mouse ones. The CDR3 end lies 1 residue beyond the end of the read and is filled in from the germline J gene. This sequence joins TRBV2 and TRBJ2-7, with 11 bases that match TRBD2. Germline lookup yields CDR1 LGHNA and CDR2 YSYQKL. The CDR3 runs to 15 residues. Trimming removed 6 bases from V and 4 bases from J; junction bases left unmatched: 8. The CDR3 protein is CASREEGTGGYEQYF. Partial CDR3 DNA: TGTGCCAGCAGAGAAGAGGGGACTGGGGGTTATGAACAGTAC.

Concerning this clone: Germline and genes here are mouse. The read halts 1 residue ahead of the CDR3 end, with the missing end drawn from the germline J gene. The chain couples TRBV1 to TRBJ2-5; TRBD2 agrees at 11 bases. Germline V gives CDR1 NSQYPW, CDR2 LRSPGD (reference sequence). The CDR3 is 15 residues long. Germline trimming cut 3 bases from V and 2 bases from J; bases unmatched to any gene: 1. CDR3 amino acids: CTCSATGGGQDTQYF. The part of the CDR3 DNA that was read is TGCACCTGCAGTGCGACTGGGGGGGGCCAAGACACCCAGTAC.

In regard to this clone: These gene names are mouse names. The CDR3 loop reads CASSQGTGISGNTLYF. CDR3 DNA (partial): TGTGCCAGCAGCCAAGGGACAGGGATTTCTGGAAATACGCTCTAT. V usage is TRBV5 and J usage is TRBJ1-3, with TRBD1 identical over 8 bases. The CDR3 goes on 1 residue after the read ends, and that part is filled in from the germline J gene. The CDR3 totals 16 residues. CDR1 and CDR2 from the germline V gene are LGHNA and YNLKQL (reference sequence). The V gene end was trimmed by 1 base and the J gene end by 0 bases; junction bases not matched to a gene: 2.

A few counts support this clone. Gene labels here are mouse ones. The DNA ends 1 residue before the CDR3 does, and the rest of the CDR3 is filled in from the germline J gene. V gene TRBV4 combines with J gene TRBJ2-7; 10 nucleotides line up with TRBD1. This CDR3 contains 14 residues. V shed 4 bases, J shed 6 bases, and the junction held 6 bases outside the gene matches. CDR1 and CDR2 from the germline V gene are LGHDT and YNNKQL (reference sequence). The covered CDR3 bases are TGTGCCAGCAGCTTCCGGGACAGGGGACGTGAACAGTAC. Translating it yields CASSFRDRGREQY. The full CDR3 is CASSFRDRGREQYF.

This clone has a handful of counts. Mouse names are used for the genes. Read coverage stops 1 residue before the CDR3 terminus; the germline J gene supplies the remainder. This chain joins TRBV2 and TRBJ1-2, with TRBD1 matching 7 bases. CDR1 is LGHNA, CDR2 YSYQKL, per germline. The V gene end was trimmed by 2 bases and the J gene end by 4 bases; junction bases not matched to a gene: 1. This CDR3 has 13 residues. CDR3 in amino acids: CASSQSGGSDYTF. The part of the CDR3 DNA that was read is TGTGCCAGCAGCCAATCAGGGGGCTCCGACTACACC.

Worth noting for this clone: Germline and genes here are mouse. The read falls 1 residue short of the CDR3 end, and the missing part is taken from the germline J gene. The chain employs TRBV13-2 and TRBJ2-1; 7 bases are shared with TRBD2. V gave up 6 bases and J gave up 1 base; unmatched junction bases: 1. CDR1 and CDR2 (germline): NNHNN, SYGAGS (reference sequence). The CDR3 is 13 amino acids. Partial CDR3 DNA: TGTGCCAGCGATGGGGGGAACTATGCTGAGCAGTTC. This encodes CASDGGNYAEQF. The entire CDR3 protein reads CASDGGNYAEQFF.

Notes on this clone: Any gene name here is a mouse gene name. The sequenced fragment ends 1 residue before the CDR3 boundary, so the rest is inferred from the germline J gene. The V gene is TRBV1, the J gene TRBJ1-3; TRBD1 agrees at 8 bases. Per the germline V gene, CDR1 is NSQYPW and CDR2 is LRSPGD (reference sequence). CDR3 length equals 16 residues. The V gene end was trimmed by 3 bases and the J gene end by 1 base; junction bases not matched to a gene: 5. This chain's CDR3 is CTCSAPRDRSGNTLYF. Incomplete CDR3 DNA: TGCACCTGCAGTGCCCCCCGGGACAGGTCTGGAAATACGCTCTAT.

Points on this clone: Gene names refer to mouse genes. The CDR3 goes on 1 residue after the read ends, and that part is filled in from the germline J gene. The chain links TRBV15 to TRBJ1-1; 9 bases are shared with TRBD1. The CDR3 sequence is 14 residues long. With 2 bases clipped from V and 5 bases from J, the junction kept 3 bases outside the gene matches. CDR1 SGHND and CDR2 FRSKSL come from the germline V gene. Partial CDR3 DNA: TGTGCCAGCAGTTTAAGGACAGGGGAAACAGAAGTCTTC. Protein product: CASSLRTGETEVF. The full CDR3 protein reads CASSLRTGETEVFF.

There are a few counts of this clone. The gene symbols are mouse symbols. The read falls 1 residue short of the CDR3 end, and the missing part is taken from the germline J gene. V usage is TRBV15 and J usage is TRBJ2-7, with D hard to call. Trimming stripped 3 bases from V and 0 bases from J, with 6 bases between. The germline CDR1 and CDR2 sequences are SGHND and FRSKSL. This CDR3 comprises 13 residues. Incomplete CDR3 DNA: TGTGCCAGCAGTTTGGGGTTCTCCTATGAACAGTAC. Translated, it gives CASSLGFSYEQY. The complete CDR3 sequence is CASSLGFSYEQYF.

To note about this clone: The germline and genes are mouse ones. The read finishes 1 residue shy of the CDR3 end, and the germline J gene is used to complete it. The J gene is TRBJ1-3, the V gene TRBV19; the match to TRBD1 covers 7 bases. This CDR3 region has 15 residues. Germline-derived CDR1 and CDR2 are FNHDT and SITEND (reference sequence). V gave up 0 bases and J gave up 0 bases; unmatched junction bases: 0. CDR3 DNA, as far as it was read: TGTGCCAGCAGTATAGACAGGGGTTCTGGAAATACGCTCTAT. Encoded protein: CASSIDRGSGNTLY. The CDR3 in full is CASSIDRGSGNTLYF.

Details on this clone: Mouse gene names and germline throughout. The read terminates 1 residue ahead of where the CDR3 ends, so the germline J gene completes it. This rearrangement joins TRBV3 to TRBJ2-2, with 11 positions matching TRBD2. Trimming at V came to 5 bases and at J to 1 base, leaving 6 bases not matched to a gene. Germline CDR1 reads SNHLY; CDR2 reads FYNGKV (reference sequence). CDR3 length: 17 amino acids. This CDR3 reads CASSGLGLGGNTGQLYF. The CDR3 DNA, read in part, is TGTGCCAGCAGCGGACTCGGACTGGGGGGAAACACCGGGCAGCTCTAC. Full variable domain (rest looked up from reference TRBV3 and TRBJ2-2): GPKVLQIPSHQIIDMGQMVTLNCDPVSNHLYFYWYKQILGQQMEFLVNFYNGKVMEKSKLFKDQFSVERPDGSYFTLKIQPTALEDSAVYFCASSGLGLGGNTGQLYFGEGSKLTVL.

A word on this clone: Any gene name here is a mouse gene name. The CDR3 goes on 1 residue after the read ends, and that part is filled in from the germline J gene. This chain joins TRBV20 and TRBJ2-1; TRBD2 aligns across 10 bases. Germline V gives CDR1 GFQATS, CDR2 STVNSAI. This CDR3 region has 14 residues. The ends lost 0 bases at V and 5 bases at J; junction bases unmatched: 1. The covered CDR3 bases are TGTGGTGCTAGGGACTGGGGGGGCGATGCTGAGCAGTTC. It specifies CGARDWGGDAEQF. In full, the CDR3 reads CGARDWGGDAEQFF.

On this clone itself: Gene names denote mouse genes. The read terminates 1 residue ahead of where the CDR3 ends, so the germline J gene completes it. The chain couples TRBV26 to TRBJ1-1, with 9 positions matching TRBD1. V shed 4 bases and J 0 bases; nucleotides not matched to a gene: 0. CDR3 length equals 14 residues. Germline V CDR1 and CDR2: KGHPV, FQNQEV (reference sequence). The chain's CDR3 is CASSRDRENTEVFF. The CDR3 bases that were read are TGTGCCAGCAGTCGGGACAGGGAGAACACAGAAGTCTTC.